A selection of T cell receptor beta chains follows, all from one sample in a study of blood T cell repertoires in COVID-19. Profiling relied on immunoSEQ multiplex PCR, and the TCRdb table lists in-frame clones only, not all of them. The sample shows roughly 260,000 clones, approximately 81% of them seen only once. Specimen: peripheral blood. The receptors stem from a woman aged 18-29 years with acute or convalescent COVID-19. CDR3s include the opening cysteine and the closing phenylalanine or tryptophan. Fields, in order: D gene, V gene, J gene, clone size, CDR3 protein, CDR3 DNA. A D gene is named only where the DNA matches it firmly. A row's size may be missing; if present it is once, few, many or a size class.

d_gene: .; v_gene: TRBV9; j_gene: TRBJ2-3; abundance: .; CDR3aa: CASSVRGGEGDTQYF; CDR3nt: TGTGCCAGCAGCGTACGCGGGGGCGAAGGTGATACGCAGTATTTT
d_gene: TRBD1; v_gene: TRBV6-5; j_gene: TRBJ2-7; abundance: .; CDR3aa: CASSYKGQGRYEQYF; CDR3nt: TGTGCCAGCAGTTATAAGGGACAGGGAAGGTACGAGCAGTACTTC
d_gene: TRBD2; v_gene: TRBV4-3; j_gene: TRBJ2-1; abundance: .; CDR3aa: CASSQEPTPSGSSYNEQFF; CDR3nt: TGCGCCAGCAGCCAAGAACCGACCCCAAGCGGGAGCTCCTACAATGAGCAGTTCTTC
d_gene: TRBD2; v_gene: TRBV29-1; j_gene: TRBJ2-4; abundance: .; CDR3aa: CSVRPGLAGRGVAKNIQYF; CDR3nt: TGCAGCGTGCGACCGGGACTAGCGGGAAGGGGGGTGGCCAAAAACATTCAGTACTTC
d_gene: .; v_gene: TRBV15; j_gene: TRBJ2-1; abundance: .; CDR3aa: CATSRDTTTGNEQFF; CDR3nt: TGTGCCACCAGCAGAGATACCACGACAGGCAATGAGCAGTTCTTC
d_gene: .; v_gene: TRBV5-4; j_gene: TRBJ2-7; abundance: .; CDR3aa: CASSPASEPHLSSYEQYF; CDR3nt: TGTGCCAGCAGCCCGGCTAGCGAGCCCCATCTAAGCTCCTACGAGCAGTACTTC
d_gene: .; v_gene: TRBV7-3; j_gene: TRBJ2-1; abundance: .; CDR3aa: CASSLLESSYNEQFF; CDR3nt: TGTGCCAGCAGCTTATTGGAGAGCTCCTACAATGAGCAGTTCTTC
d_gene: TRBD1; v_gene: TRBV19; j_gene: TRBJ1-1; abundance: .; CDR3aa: CASSGGQANTEAFF; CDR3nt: TGTGCCAGTAGTGGGGGACAGGCTAACACTGAAGCTTTCTTT
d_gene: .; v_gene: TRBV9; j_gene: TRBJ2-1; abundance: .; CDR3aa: CASSGTDLGSSYNEQFF; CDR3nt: TGTGCCAGCAGCGGGACAGACCTAGGGAGCTCCTACAATGAGCAGTTCTTC
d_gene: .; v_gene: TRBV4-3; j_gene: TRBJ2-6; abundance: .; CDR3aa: CASSQGRGQFISGANVLTF; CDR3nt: TGCGCCAGCAGCCAAGGGAGAGGACAGTTTATCTCTGGGGCCAACGTCCTGACTTTC
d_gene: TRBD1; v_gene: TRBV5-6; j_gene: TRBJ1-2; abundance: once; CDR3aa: CASRGFGQGVNGYTF; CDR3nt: TGTGCCAGCAGAGGCTTCGGACAGGGGGTGAATGGCTACACCTTC
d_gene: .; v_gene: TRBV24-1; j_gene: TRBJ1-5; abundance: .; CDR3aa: CATSERDVQPQHF; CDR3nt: TGTGCCACCAGTGAGAGGGATGTGCAGCCCCAGCATTTT
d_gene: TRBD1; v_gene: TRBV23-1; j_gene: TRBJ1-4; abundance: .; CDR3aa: CASIYIIRWDRGGEKLFF; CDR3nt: TGCGCCAGCATATATATCATCCGCTGGGACAGGGGTGGAGAAAAACTGTTTTTT
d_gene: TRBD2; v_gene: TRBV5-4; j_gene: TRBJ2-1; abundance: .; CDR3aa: CASGPGGGENNEQFF; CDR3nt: TGTGCCAGCGGTCCGGGAGGAGGAGAGAACAATGAGCAGTTCTTC
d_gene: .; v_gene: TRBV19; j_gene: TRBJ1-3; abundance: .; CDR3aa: CASSIGFVSSGNTIYF; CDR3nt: TGTGCCAGTAGTATCGGTTTTGTTAGCTCTGGAAACACCATATATTTT
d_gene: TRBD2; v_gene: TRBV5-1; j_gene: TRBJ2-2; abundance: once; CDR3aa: CASSTGLAATGELFF; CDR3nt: TGCGCCAGCAGCACGGGACTAGCGGCCACCGGGGAGCTGTTTTTT
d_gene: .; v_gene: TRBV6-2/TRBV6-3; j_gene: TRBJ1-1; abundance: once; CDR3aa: CASSYSSGEGTEAFF; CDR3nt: TGTGCCAGCAGTTACTCTTCGGGGGAGGGCACTGAAGCTTTCTTT
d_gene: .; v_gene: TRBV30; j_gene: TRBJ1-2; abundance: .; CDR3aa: CAWSQRLDYGYTF; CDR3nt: TGTGCCTGGTCTCAGAGGCTCGACTATGGCTACACCTTC
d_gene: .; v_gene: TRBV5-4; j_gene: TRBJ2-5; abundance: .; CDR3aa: CASSFATAKETQYF; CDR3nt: TGTGCCAGCAGCTTCGCGACAGCGAAAGAGACCCAGTACTTC
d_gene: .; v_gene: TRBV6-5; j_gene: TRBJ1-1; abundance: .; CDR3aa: CASSLTQVTEAFF; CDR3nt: TGTGCCAGCAGCTTGACCCAGGTCACTGAAGCTTTCTTT
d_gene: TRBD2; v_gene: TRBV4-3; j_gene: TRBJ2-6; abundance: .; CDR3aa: CASSLIGLAENSGANVLTF; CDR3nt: TGCGCCAGCAGCCTAATAGGACTAGCGGAAAACTCTGGGGCCAACGTCCTGACTTTC
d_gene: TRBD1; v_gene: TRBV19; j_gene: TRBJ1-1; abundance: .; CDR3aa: CASSKQGATEAFF; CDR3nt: TGTGCCAGTAGTAAACAGGGGGCTACTGAAGCTTTCTTT
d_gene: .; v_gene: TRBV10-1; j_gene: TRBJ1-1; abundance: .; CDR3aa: CASSEQPNTEAFF; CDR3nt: TGCGCCAGCAGTGAACAGCCGAACACTGAAGCTTTCTTT
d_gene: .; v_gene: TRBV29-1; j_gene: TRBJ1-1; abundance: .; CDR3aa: CSVATGNTEAFF; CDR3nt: TGCAGCGTGGCGACAGGGAACACTGAAGCTTTCTTT
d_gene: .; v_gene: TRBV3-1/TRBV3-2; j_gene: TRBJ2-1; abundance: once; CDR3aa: CASSRQHPQDHKGRYNEQFF; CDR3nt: TGTGCCAGCAGCCGGCAGCATCCTCAGGACCACAAGGGGCGTTACAATGAGCAGTTCTTC
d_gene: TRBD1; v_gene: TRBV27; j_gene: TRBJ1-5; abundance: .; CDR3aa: CASSDISGTGRTNQPQHF; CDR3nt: TGTGCCAGCAGCGATATTTCCGGGACAGGGAGGACTAATCAGCCCCAGCATTTT
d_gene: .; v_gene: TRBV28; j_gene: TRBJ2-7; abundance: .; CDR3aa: CASSLGTHDYEQYF; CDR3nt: TGTGCCAGCAGTTTAGGGACACATGACTACGAGCAGTACTTC
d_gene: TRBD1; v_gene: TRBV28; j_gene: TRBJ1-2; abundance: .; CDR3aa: CASSSTGGGGYTF; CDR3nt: TGTGCCAGCAGTTCGACAGGGGGCGGTGGCTACACCTTC
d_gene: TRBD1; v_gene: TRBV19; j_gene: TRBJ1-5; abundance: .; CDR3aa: CASTPQNRGSNQPQHF; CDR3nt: TGTGCCAGTACTCCACAAAACAGGGGTAGCAATCAGCCCCAGCATTTT
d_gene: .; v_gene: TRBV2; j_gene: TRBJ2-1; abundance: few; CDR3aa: CASSELATYNEQFF; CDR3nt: TGTGCCAGCAGTGAGCTCGCTACCTACAATGAGCAGTTCTTC
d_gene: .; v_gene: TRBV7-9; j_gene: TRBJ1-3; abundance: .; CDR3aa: CASSLDPGRGGNTIYF; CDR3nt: TGTGCCAGCAGCTTAGATCCGGGGAGAGGAGGAAACACCATATATTTT
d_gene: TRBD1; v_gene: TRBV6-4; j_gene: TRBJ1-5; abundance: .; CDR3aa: CASSPPDRSNQPQHF; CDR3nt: TGTGCCAGCAGTCCCCCGGACAGGAGCAATCAGCCCCAGCATTTT
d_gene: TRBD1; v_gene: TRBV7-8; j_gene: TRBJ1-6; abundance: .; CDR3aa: CASSLRTGRSSPLHF; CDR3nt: TGTGCCAGCAGCCTACGGACAGGGAGGAGTTCACCCCTCCACTTT
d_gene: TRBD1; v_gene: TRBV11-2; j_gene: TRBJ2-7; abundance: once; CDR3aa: CASSQHRDRDTYEQYF; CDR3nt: TGTGCCAGCAGCCAACACCGGGACAGGGACACCTACGAGCAGTACTTC
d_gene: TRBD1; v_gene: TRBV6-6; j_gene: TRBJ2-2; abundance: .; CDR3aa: CASRPGTGQVTGELFF; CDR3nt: TGTGCCAGCAGACCCGGGACAGGGCAAGTCACCGGGGAGCTGTTTTTT
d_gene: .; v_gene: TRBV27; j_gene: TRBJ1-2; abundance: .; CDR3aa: CASRSGGSRYGYTF; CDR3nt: TGTGCCAGCAGATCCGGGGGAAGCCGCTATGGCTACACCTTC
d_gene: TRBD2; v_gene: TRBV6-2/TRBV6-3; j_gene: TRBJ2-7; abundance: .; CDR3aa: CASSRTSGRAQIYEQYF; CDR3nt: TGTGCCAGCAGTCGGACTAGCGGGAGGGCCCAAATCTACGAGCAGTACTTC
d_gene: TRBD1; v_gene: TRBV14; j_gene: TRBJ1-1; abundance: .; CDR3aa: CASSQRSRGTEAFF; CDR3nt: TGTGCCAGCAGCCAAAGAAGCAGGGGGACTGAAGCTTTCTTT
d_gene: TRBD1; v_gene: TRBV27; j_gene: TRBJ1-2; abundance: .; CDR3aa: CASSFGQGRLGYTF; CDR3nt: TGTGCCAGCAGTTTTGGACAGGGGCGACTTGGCTACACCTTC
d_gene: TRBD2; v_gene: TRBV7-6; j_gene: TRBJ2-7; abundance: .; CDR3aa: CASSPRAPRFLAGYEQYF; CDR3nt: TGTGCCAGCAGCCCTAGAGCCCCCAGGTTTCTAGCGGGTTACGAGCAGTACTTC
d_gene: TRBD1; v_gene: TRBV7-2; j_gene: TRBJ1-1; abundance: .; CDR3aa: CASSLVATFRDRGSEAFF; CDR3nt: TGTGCCAGCAGCTTAGTGGCGACCTTCCGGGACAGGGGGTCTGAAGCTTTCTTT
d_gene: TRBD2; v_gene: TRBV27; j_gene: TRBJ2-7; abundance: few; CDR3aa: CASSTPSGVYEQYF; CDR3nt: TGTGCCAGCAGTACGCCTAGCGGGGTTTACGAGCAGTACTTC
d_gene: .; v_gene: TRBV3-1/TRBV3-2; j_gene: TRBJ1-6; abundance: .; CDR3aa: CASSQDMNSPLHF; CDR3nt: TGTGCCAGCAGCCAAGATATGAATTCACCCCTCCACTTT
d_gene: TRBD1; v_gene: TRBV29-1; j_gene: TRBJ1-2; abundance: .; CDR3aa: CSVVRDRSYGYTF; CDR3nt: TGCAGCGTCGTCCGGGACAGGAGCTATGGCTACACCTTC